The clone carrying this TCR beta chain occurred many times. Its antigen is not identified. The data derive from a study of neurological immune-mediated disorders. General observations from the study: HTLV-1-associated myelopathy led in TCR clonal expansion, while multiple sclerosis ranked lowest, below healthy controls. The study found no CDR3 amino acid sequences shared by expanded clones across subjects, suggesting private repertoires in all groups.

Per germline, CDR1 SGHTA and CDR2 FQGNSA. The CDR3 sequence is 14 residues long. V shed 5 bases and J shed 0 bases, with 11 bases lying between them. The cDNA was synthesized by means of template-switch 5'RACE, which was carried out with 10-nucleotide random UMIs. TCRdb re-analysed the 5' RACE reads in MiXCR, keeping a single row per CDR3 protein. The table shows 27,000 or so distinct CDR3 sequences, with around 21% occurring only once. This clonotype was obtained from a woman in her fifties or sixties in good health. Sequencing was performed on PBMCs. The chain joins TRBV7-2 to TRBJ2-7; D possibly matches TRBD1 or TRBD2 (5 bases each). The CDR3 loop is CASSGTAASYEQYF. The CDR3, as DNA: TGTGCCAGCAGCGGGACGGCCGCCTCCTACGAGCAGTACTTC.